This TCR beta chain was sequenced in a study of cytomegalovirus exposure and HLA in healthy donors. PCR used 60 Vbeta primers and 13 Jbeta primers. Clones were read by immunoSEQ multiplex PCR, and TCRdb kept only the in-frame ones, dropping some. The sample has about 130,000 clones; more than 65% are singletons. V lost 10 bases and J lost 8; bases outside the gene matches: 11. This CDR3 is 15 amino acids long. CDR1 is SGHRS, CDR2 YFSETQ, per germline. The sequence derives from a woman in her fifties or sixties in good health and CMV-seropositive. The sample taken for sequencing was PBMCs. The V and J genes are TRBV5-1 and TRBJ2-1; 14 nucleotides agree with TRBD2. The CDR3 region has the DNA TGCGCCGGCCGACTAGCGGGGGGGCCAGGTGATGAGCAGTTCTTC. Encoded protein: CAGRLAGGPGDEQFF.